This T cell receptor beta chain was recovered during a study of blood T cell repertoires in COVID-19. This clone was observed once. The protocol was immunoSEQ multiplex PCR, while the TCRdb copy is restricted to in-frame clones and leaves out a portion. The repertoire holds more than 65,000 clones, with around 85% as singletons. The material sequenced was peripheral blood. The clonotype comes from a man between 60 and 70 years old with acute or convalescent COVID-19.

This chain's CDR3 is CASSDPIAGSTDTQYF. Written as DNA, the CDR3 is TGTGCCAGCAGTGACCCCATAGCGGGTAGCACAGATACGCAGTATTTT. The V and J genes are TRBV6-2 or TRBV6-3 and TRBJ2-3; the match to TRBD2 covers 7 bases. Germline V gene sequence: CDR1 MNHEY, CDR2 SVGEGT. The CDR3 has 16 amino acids. V lost 5 bases and J lost 0; bases outside the gene matches: 8.